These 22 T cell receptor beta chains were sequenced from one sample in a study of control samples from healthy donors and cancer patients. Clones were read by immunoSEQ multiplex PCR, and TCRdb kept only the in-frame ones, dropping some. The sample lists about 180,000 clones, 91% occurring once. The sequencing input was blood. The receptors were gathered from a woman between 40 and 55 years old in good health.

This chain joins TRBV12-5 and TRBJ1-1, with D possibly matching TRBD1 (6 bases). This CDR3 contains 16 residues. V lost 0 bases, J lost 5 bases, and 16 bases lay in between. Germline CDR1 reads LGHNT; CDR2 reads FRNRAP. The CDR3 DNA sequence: TGTGCTAGTGGTTTGGTACTCGGGGGGGGCGGGACTGAAGCTTTCTTT. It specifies CASGLVLGGGGTEAFF.

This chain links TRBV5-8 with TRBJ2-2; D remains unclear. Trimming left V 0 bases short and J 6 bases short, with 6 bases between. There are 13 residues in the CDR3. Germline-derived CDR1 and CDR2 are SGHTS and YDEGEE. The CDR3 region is CASSLGGSGELFF. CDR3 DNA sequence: TGTGCCAGCAGCTTGGGTGGGTCCGGGGAGCTGTTTTTT. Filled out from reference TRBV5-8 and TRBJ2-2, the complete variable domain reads EAGVTQSPTHLIKTRGQQATLRCSPISGHTSVYWYQQALGLGLQFLLWYDEGEERNRGNFPPRFSGRQFPNYSSELNVNALELEDSALYLCASSLGGSGELFFGEGSRLTVL.

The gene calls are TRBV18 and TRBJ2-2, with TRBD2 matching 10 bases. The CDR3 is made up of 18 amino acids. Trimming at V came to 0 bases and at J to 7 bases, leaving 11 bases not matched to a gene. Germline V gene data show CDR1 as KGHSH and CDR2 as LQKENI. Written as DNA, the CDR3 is TGTGCCAGCTCACCACCGGTATCTAGCGGGGGCCCTGGCGGGGAGCTGTTTTTT. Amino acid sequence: CASSPPVSSGGPGGELFF.

In nucleotides, the CDR3 is TGTGCCAGCAGCTTGACAGGGACATCCTACGAGCAGTACTTC. This sequence encodes CASSLTGTSYEQYF. This chain joins TRBV7-9 and TRBJ2-7, with 7 nucleotides matching TRBD1. Germline values: CDR1 SEHNR, CDR2 FQNEAQ (reference sequence). This CDR3 region has 14 residues. V lost 3 bases and J lost 1; bases outside the gene matches: 3.

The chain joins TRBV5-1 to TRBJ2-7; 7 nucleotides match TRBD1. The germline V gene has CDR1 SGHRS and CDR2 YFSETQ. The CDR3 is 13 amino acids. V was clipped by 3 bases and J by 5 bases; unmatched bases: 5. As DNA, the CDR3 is TGCGCCAGCAGCTCCCCTGACAGGGACGAGCAGTACTTC. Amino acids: CASSSPDRDEQYF.

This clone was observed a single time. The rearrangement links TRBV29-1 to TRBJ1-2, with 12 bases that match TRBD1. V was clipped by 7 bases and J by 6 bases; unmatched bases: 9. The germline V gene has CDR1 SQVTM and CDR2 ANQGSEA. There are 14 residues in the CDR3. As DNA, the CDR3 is TGCAGCGCCAACTCCGGGACAGGGGGCAATGGCTACACCTTC. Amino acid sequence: CSANSGTGGNGYTF.

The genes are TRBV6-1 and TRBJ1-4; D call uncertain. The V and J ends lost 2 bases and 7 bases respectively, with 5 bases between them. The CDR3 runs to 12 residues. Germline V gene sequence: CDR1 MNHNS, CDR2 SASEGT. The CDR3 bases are TGTGCCAGCAGTGAAATGGCTGAAAAACTGTTTTTT. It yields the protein CASSEMAEKLFF.

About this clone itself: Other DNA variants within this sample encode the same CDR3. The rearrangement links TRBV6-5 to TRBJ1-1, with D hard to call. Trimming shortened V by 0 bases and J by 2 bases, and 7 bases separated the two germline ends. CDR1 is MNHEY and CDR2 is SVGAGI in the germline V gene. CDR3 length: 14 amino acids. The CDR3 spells CASSYSEGNTEAFF. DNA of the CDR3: TGTGCCAGCAGTTACTCAGAGGGTAACACTGAAGCTTTCTTT.

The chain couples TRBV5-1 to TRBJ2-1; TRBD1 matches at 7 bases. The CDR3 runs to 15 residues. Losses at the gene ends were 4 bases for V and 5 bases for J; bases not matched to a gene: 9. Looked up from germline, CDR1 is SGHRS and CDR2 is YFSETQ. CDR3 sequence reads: CASSPRTGMDNEQFF. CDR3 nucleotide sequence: TGCGCCAGCAGCCCTCGGACAGGTATGGACAATGAGCAGTTCTTC.

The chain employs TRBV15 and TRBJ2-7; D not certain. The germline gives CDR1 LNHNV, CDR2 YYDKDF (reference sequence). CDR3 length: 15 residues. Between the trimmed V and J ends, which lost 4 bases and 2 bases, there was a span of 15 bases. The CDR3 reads CATSTTDVSPYEQYF. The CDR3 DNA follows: TGTGCCACCAGCACAACGGACGTTTCTCCCTACGAGCAGTACTTC.

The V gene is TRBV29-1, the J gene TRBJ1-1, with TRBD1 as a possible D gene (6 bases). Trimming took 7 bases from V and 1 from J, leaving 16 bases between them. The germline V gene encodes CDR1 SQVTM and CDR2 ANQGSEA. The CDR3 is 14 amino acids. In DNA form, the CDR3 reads TGCAGCGGGAGACAGGCCGTCAAGAACACTGAAGCTTTCTTT. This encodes CSGRQAVKNTEAFF.

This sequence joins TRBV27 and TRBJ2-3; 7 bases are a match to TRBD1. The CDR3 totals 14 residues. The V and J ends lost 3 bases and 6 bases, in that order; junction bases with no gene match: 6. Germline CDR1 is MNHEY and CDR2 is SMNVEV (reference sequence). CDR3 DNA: TGTGCCAGCAGTTTGGTCACAGGGGAGGATACGCAGTATTTT. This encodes CASSLVTGEDTQYF.

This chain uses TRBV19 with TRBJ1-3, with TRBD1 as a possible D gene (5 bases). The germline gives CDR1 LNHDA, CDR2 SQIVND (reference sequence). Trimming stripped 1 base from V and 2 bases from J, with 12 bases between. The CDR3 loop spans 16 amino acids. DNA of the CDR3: TGTGCCAGTAGTATAGTCTTCGACAGAACTGGAAACACCATATATTTT. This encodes CASSIVFDRTGNTIYF.

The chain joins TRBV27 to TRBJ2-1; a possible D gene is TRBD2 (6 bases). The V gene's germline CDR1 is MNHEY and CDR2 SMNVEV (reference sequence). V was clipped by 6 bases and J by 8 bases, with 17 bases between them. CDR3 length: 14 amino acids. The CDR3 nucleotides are TGTGCCAGCAGCTCTTGGGCGGGGCCTTATGAGCAGTTCTTC. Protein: CASSSWAGPYEQFF.

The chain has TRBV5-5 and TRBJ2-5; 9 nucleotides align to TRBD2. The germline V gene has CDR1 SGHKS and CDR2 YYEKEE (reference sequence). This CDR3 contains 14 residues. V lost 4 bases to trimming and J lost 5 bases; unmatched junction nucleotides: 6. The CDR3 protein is CASSLHSGGETQYF. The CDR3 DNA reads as TGTGCCAGCAGCCTTCACAGCGGGGGGGAGACCCAGTACTTC.

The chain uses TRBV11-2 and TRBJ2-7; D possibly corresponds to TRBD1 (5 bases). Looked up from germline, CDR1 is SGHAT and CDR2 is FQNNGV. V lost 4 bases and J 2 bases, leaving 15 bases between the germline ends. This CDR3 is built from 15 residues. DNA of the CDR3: TGTGCCAGCAGCTCGACGGCAGGGTCAGCCTACGAGCAGTACTTC. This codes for CASSSTAGSAYEQYF.

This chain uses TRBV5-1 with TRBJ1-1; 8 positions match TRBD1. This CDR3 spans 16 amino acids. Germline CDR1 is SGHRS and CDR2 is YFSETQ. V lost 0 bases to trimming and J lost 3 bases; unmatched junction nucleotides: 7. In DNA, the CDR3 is TGCGCCAGCAGCTTGGCACAGGGGGGTGGGTACACTGAAGCTTTCTTT. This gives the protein CASSLAQGGGYTEAFF.

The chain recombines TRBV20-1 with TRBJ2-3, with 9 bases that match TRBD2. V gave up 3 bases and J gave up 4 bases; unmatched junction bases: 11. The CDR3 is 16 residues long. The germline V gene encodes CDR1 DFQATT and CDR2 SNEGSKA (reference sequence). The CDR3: CSASSFAGGRPDTQYF. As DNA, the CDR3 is TGCAGTGCTAGTAGTTTTGCGGGGGGGCGTCCAGATACGCAGTATTTT.

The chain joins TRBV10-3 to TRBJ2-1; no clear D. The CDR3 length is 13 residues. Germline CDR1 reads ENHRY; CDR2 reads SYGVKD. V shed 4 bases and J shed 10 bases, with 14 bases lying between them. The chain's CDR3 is CAISGPLLDEQFF. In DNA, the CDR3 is TGTGCCATCAGTGGTCCACTTCTAGACGAGCAGTTCTTC.

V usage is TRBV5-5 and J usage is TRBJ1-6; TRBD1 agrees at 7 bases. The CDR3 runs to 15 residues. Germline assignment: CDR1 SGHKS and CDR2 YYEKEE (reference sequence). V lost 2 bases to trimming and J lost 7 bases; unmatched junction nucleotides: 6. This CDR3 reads CASSFGTVSNSPLHF. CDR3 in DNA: TGTGCCAGCAGCTTCGGGACAGTCTCAAATTCACCCCTCCACTTT.

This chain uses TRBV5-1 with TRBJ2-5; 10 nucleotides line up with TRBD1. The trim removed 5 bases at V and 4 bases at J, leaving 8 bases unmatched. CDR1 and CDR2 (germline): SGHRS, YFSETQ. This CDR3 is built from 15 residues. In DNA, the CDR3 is TGCGCCAGCAGTCAAATGACAGGGGGCGGAGAGACCCAGTACTTC. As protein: CASSQMTGGGETQYF.

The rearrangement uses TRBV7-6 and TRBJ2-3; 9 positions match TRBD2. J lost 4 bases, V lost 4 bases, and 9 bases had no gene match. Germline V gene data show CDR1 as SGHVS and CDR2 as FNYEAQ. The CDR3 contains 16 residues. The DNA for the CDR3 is TGTGCCAGCAGCTCGACTAGCGGCGCTGTAGCAGATACGCAGTATTTT. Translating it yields CASSSTSGAVADTQYF.